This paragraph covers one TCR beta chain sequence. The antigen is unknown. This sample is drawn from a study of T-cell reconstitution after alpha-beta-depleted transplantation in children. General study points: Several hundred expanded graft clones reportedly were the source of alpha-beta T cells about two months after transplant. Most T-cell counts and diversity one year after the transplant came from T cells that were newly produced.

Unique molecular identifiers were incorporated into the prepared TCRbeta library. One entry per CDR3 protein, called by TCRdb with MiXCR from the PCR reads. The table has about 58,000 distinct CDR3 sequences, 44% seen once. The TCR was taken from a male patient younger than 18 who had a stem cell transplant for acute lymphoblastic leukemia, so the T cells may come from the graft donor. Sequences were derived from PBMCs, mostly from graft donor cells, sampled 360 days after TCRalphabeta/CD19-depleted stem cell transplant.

The CDR3 nucleotides are TGTGCCAGCAGCACCGGGACTAGCCTTCGGAATGAGCAGTTCTTC. Translated, it gives CASSTGTSLRNEQFF. The chain couples TRBV7-3 to TRBJ2-1; 9 positions agree with TRBD2. Per the germline V gene, CDR1 is SGHTA and CDR2 is FQGTGA. This CDR3 region has 15 residues. V gave up 5 bases and J gave up 7 bases; unmatched junction bases: 9.